A selection of T cell receptor beta chains follows, all from one sample in a study of T-cell memory formation after mild COVID-19. Via MiXCR, TCRdb re-called the 5' RACE reads, giving one row per CDR3 protein. Among under 300,000 distinct CDR3 sequences listed, 15% to 20% were seen once. Sequencing was carried out using PBMCs or a T cell subset sorted from them (not recorded which). The origin of the receptors is a man younger than 30 who had mild COVID-19 (a few samples of this study predate the infection). Cell type and time point are not known. CDR3s include the opening cysteine and the closing phenylalanine or tryptophan. The order of the fields is V gene, J gene, clone size, D gene, CDR3 protein, CDR3 DNA. A D gene is named only where the DNA matches it firmly. Some rows mark clone size as missing; the rest say once, few, many or name a class of expanded clone.

TRBV20-1	TRBJ1-2	many	-	CSAAGSNYGYTF	TGCAGTGCAGCAGGATCTAACTATGGCTACACCTTC
TRBV6-4	TRBJ1-1	-	-	CASSQAMNTEAFF	TGTGCCAGCAGCCAGGCGATGAACACTGAAGCTTTCTTT
TRBV7-2	TRBJ1-2	few	TRBD1	CASSVGQGGYGYTF	TGTGCCAGCAGCGTCGGACAGGGCGGCTATGGCTACACCTTC
TRBV7-2	TRBJ2-2	few	-	CASSGGPSAGELFF	TGTGCCAGCAGCGGGGGACCGTCCGCCGGGGAGCTGTTTTTT
TRBV29-1	TRBJ2-1	-	TRBD1	CSSTTGGHNEQFF	TGCAGTTCTACGACAGGGGGTCACAATGAGCAGTTCTTC
TRBV7-9	TRBJ2-7	-	TRBD1	CDSSFLVTGASYEQYF	TGTGACAGCAGCTTCTTGGTAACAGGGGCAAGCTACGAGCAGTACTTC
TRBV27	TRBJ1-1	-	-	CASSPVVGTEAFF	TGTGCCAGCAGCCCAGTGGTGGGCACTGAAGCTTTCTTT
TRBV7-2	TRBJ1-2	few	-	CASSPLGHYGYTF	TGTGCCAGCAGCCCACTTGGGCACTATGGCTACACCTTC
TRBV10-2	TRBJ1-1	-	TRBD1	CASGGQTNTEAFF	TGCGCCAGCGGGGGACAGACGAACACTGAAGCTTTCTTT
TRBV7-6	TRBJ2-5	many	TRBD1	CASSSQPSTGYKETQYF	TGTGCCAGCAGCTCCCAACCCTCGACAGGGTATAAGGAGACCCAGTACTTC
TRBV6-2/TRBV6-3	TRBJ1-1	few	-	CASSYLVSLRGPDTEAFF	TGTGCCAGCAGTTATCTTGTGTCGCTTCGGGGGCCCGACACTGAAGCTTTCTTT
TRBV6-5	TRBJ2-7	-	-	CASILPRPRGLHEQYF	TGTGCCAGCATTCTCCCACGGCCAAGGGGACTCCACGAGCAGTACTTC
TRBV29-1	TRBJ1-3	few	-	CSVRDPGVRNTIYF	TGCAGCGTCCGCGACCCCGGGGTTCGAAACACCATATATTTT
TRBV24-1	TRBJ2-3	-	-	CATSSRDRPDTQYF	TGTGCCACCAGCTCAAGAGACAGACCAGATACGCAGTATTTT
TRBV5-6	TRBJ2-5	few	TRBD1	CASRPSQGALETQYF	TGTGCCAGCAGACCATCACAGGGGGCGTTGGAGACCCAGTACTTC
TRBV3-1	TRBJ2-3	many	TRBD2	CASSFVAGGGTDTQYF	TGTGCCAGCAGCTTCGTAGCGGGGGGGGGCACAGATACGCAGTATTTT
TRBV28	TRBJ2-1	-	TRBD2	CASSFGAGGPYNEQFF	TGTGCCAGCAGTTTCGGGGCGGGGGGCCCTTATAATGAGCAGTTCTTC
TRBV6-5	TRBJ1-2	many	-	CASSPGDGYTF	TGTGCCAGCAGTCCAGGGGACGGCTACACCTTC
TRBV12-3/TRBV12-4	TRBJ2-5	-	-	CASSLARMTSWETQYF	TGTGCCAGCAGTTTAGCGCGAATGACAAGTTGGGAGACCCAGTACTTC
TRBV9	TRBJ1-1	-	-	CASSVTLHTEAFF	TGTGCCAGCAGCGTCACTCTTCACACTGAAGCTTTCTTT
TRBV18	TRBJ2-1	-	-	CASSPPSNEQFF	TGTGCCAGCTCACCACCTTCTAATGAGCAGTTCTTC
TRBV7-3	TRBJ1-1	-	-	CASSPNLNTEAFF	TGTGCCAGCAGCCCGAACCTGAACACTGAAGCTTTCTTT
TRBV7-2	TRBJ2-4	few	-	CASSLGAGSLNIQYF	TGTGCCAGCAGCTTAGGTGCAGGGAGTCTAAACATTCAGTACTTC
TRBV5-1	TRBJ1-3	-	TRBD1	CASSYGTEGATIYF	TGCGCCAGCAGTTACGGGACCGAGGGGGCCACCATATATTTT
TRBV28	TRBJ2-1	many	TRBD2	CASSVTGGVSYNEQFF	TGTGCCAGCAGTGTCACGGGGGGGGTATCCTACAATGAGCAGTTCTTC
TRBV4-3	TRBJ1-2	-	-	CASSQAQGGGYTF	TGCGCCAGCAGCCAAGCACAGGGTGGAGGCTACACCTTC
TRBV7-9	TRBJ1-1	-	TRBD1	CASSSLRTGGNTEAFF	TGTGCCAGCAGCTCACTTCGGACAGGCGGGAACACTGAAGCTTTCTTT
TRBV7-8	TRBJ2-1	-	-	CASSLGTSRSHEQFF	TGTGCCAGCAGCTTAGGGACTTCGAGGTCCCATGAGCAGTTCTTC
TRBV13	TRBJ1-5	-	-	CASSLGTGRGGNQPQHF	TGTGCCAGCAGCTTAGGCACAGGGAGGGGAGGCAATCAGCCCCAGCATTTT
TRBV10-2	TRBJ2-3	-	-	CASSESKGSTDTQYF	TGCGCCAGCAGTGAGTCGAAGGGGAGCACAGATACGCAGTATTTT
TRBV5-1	TRBJ2-3	-	TRBD2	CASSWGAGGRTDTQYF	TGCGCCAGCAGCTGGGGAGCGGGGGGCCGGACAGATACGCAGTATTTT
TRBV7-4	TRBJ2-3	-	TRBD2	CASSFPGLAAKACTDTQYF	TGTGCCAGCAGCTTTCCCGGACTAGCGGCAAAAGCATGCACAGATACGCAGTATTTT
TRBV5-1	TRBJ2-1	-	TRBD2	CASSSLTGTSGNEQFF	TGCGCCAGCAGCTCCCTCACCGGGACTAGCGGCAATGAGCAGTTCTTC
TRBV6-2/TRBV6-3	TRBJ1-5	many	-	CASTYNSDSNQPQHF	TGTGCCAGCACCTACAACAGCGATAGCAATCAGCCCCAGCATTTT
TRBV29-1	TRBJ1-1	many	TRBD1	CSTWGQGASEAFF	TGCAGCACCTGGGGGCAGGGGGCATCTGAAGCTTTCTTT
TRBV20-1	TRBJ2-5	-	-	CSASPGQETQYF	TGCAGTGCTAGCCCCGGCCAAGAGACCCAGTACTTC
TRBV5-1	TRBJ2-5	few	TRBD1	CASSYTAGTEETQYF	TGCGCCAGCAGCTACACCGCCGGGACAGAAGAGACCCAGTACTTC
TRBV5-1	TRBJ2-5	few	TRBD1	CASTTGGAGETQYF	TGCGCCAGCACCACAGGGGGCGCCGGGGAGACCCAGTACTTC
TRBV5-5	TRBJ1-6	many	TRBD1	CASSFPGGNSPLHF	TGTGCCAGCAGCTTCCCAGGGGGCAATTCACCCCTCCACTTT
TRBV5-4	TRBJ1-5	few	-	CASSSHPGVDQPQHF	TGTGCCAGCAGCTCCCACCCGGGGGTAGATCAGCCCCAGCATTTT
TRBV4-1	TRBJ2-7	few	-	CASSQDWVEQYF	TGCGCCAGCAGCCAAGATTGGGTCGAGCAGTACTTC
TRBV12-3/TRBV12-4	TRBJ1-6	many	-	CASSPTGGGSPLHF	TGTGCCAGCAGCCCGACGGGGGGCGGCTCACCCCTCCACTTT
TRBV10-3	TRBJ1-1	many	TRBD1	CAITGQLNTEAFF	TGTGCCATCACGGGACAGTTGAACACTGAAGCTTTCTTT
TRBV7-9	TRBJ1-1	-	-	CASSLAVVGTEAFF	TGTGCCAGCAGCTTAGCTGTAGTTGGGACTGAAGCTTTCTTT
TRBV5-1	TRBJ2-7	few	-	CASSPAGGYEQYF	TGCGCCAGCAGCCCCGCGGGCGGGTACGAGCAGTACTTC
TRBV4-3	TRBJ2-1	few	TRBD2	CASRPTSGEQFF	TGCGCCAGCAGACCGACTAGCGGTGAGCAGTTCTTC
TRBV7-2	TRBJ2-5	few	-	CASRAPGAETQYF	TGTGCCAGCAGAGCCCCGGGCGCGGAGACCCAGTACTTC
TRBV3-1	TRBJ1-2	few	TRBD1	CASSQDSRGGNGYTF	TGTGCCAGCAGCCAAGACTCGAGAGGGGGCAATGGCTACACCTTC
TRBV30	TRBJ2-5	few	TRBD1	CAWTGGDETQYF	TGTGCCTGGACAGGGGGCGATGAGACCCAGTACTTC
TRBV4-1	TRBJ2-3	-	-	CASSQDQGPYGAQDTQYF	TGCGCCAGCAGCCAAGACCAGGGTCCGTACGGGGCCCAGGATACGCAGTATTTT
TRBV5-6	TRBJ2-1	many	-	CASSLDQNGEQFF	TGTGCCAGCAGCTTGGACCAGAACGGTGAGCAGTTCTTC
TRBV19	TRBJ2-3	-	-	CASLLTDTQYF	TGTGCCAGTCTGCTCACAGATACGCAGTATTTT